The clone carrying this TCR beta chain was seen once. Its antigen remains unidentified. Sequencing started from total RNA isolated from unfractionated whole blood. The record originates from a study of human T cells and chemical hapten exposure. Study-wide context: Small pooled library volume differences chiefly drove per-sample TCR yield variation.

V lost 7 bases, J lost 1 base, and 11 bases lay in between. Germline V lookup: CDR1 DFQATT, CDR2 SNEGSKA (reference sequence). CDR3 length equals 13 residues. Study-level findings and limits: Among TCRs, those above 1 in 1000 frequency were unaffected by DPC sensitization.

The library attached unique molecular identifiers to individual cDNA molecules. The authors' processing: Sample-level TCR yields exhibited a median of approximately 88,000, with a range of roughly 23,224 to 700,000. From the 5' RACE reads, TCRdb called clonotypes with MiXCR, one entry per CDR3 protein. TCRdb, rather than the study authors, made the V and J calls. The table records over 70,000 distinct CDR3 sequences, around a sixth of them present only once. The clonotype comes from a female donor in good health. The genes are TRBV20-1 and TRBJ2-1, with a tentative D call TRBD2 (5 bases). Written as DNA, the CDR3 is TGCAGTGGGGAGACCCAGTCCTACAATGAGCAGTTCTTC. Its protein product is CSGETQSYNEQFF.